This entry lists 6 T cell receptor beta chains sequenced from one sample in a study of T-cell memory formation after mild COVID-19. TCRdb reanalysed the 5' RACE reads using MiXCR and keeps one entry per CDR3 protein. The table lists roughly 300,000 distinct CDR3 sequences, 8% to 10% of them singletons. The material sequenced was PBMCs or a T cell subset sorted from them (not recorded which). The receptors originated from a man younger than 30 who had mild COVID-19 (a few samples of this study predate the infection). Cell type and time point are not known.

This clonotype showed up many times. The gene calls are TRBV2 and TRBJ2-5; tentatively, D is TRBD2 (5 bases). The CDR3 extends over 12 amino acids. Trimming cost V 5 bases and J 5 bases, with 9 bases left between them. Germline CDR1 SNHLY, CDR2 FYNNEI. The CDR3 spells CASSLGAETQYF. DNA for the CDR3: TGTGCCAGCAGTCTGGGAGCGGAGACCCAGTACTTC. The full variable domain, rest sourced from reference TRBV2 and TRBJ2-5, is EPEVTQTPSHQVTQMGQEVILRCVPISNHLYFYWYRQILGQKVEFLVSFYNNEISEKSEIFDDQFSVERPDGSNFTLKIRSTKLEDSAMYFCASSLGAETQYFGPGTRLLVL.

The chain's CDR3 is CASSPTGGLNTEAFF. CDR3 in DNA: TGTGCCAGCAGCCCTACCGGGGGGCTGAACACTGAAGCTTTCTTT. The V gene is TRBV7-3, the J gene TRBJ1-1; D is perhaps TRBD1 (6 bases). The V and J ends lost 5 bases and 0 bases respectively, with 13 bases between them. Germline CDR1 and CDR2: SGHTA and FQGTGA. This CDR3 has 15 amino acids.

This chain links TRBV6-1 with TRBJ2-7; D uncertain. The CDR3 extends over 15 amino acids. V was cut by 5 bases and J by 2 bases, with 16 bases left in between. Germline V CDR1 and CDR2: MNHNS, SASEGT. The CDR3 sequence: CASSKTDGWAYEQYF. In DNA form, the CDR3 reads TGTGCCAGCAGTAAGACGGACGGTTGGGCCTACGAGCAGTACTTC.

This clonotype has more than one count but fewer than ten. The V and J genes are TRBV2 and TRBJ2-2; D possibly corresponds to TRBD2 (6 bases). Trimming shortened V by 3 bases and J by 2 bases, and 10 bases separated the two germline ends. Germline V gives CDR1 SNHLY, CDR2 FYNNEI. CDR3 length: 15 residues. DNA for the CDR3: TGTGCCAGCAGTGAGGTGGGGGGAAACACCGGGGAGCTGTTTTTT. This translates into CASSEVGGNTGELFF.

This clonotype was seen more than once but under ten times. The chain combines TRBV27 with TRBJ2-7; 10 positions agree with TRBD2. CDR1 MNHEY and CDR2 SMNVEV come from the germline V gene (reference sequence). The V and J ends lost 5 bases and 3 bases, in that order; junction bases with no gene match: 10. This CDR3 has 16 amino acids. In DNA, the CDR3 is TGTGCCAGCAGTCCGATGTGGACTAGCGGAGACTACGAGCAGTACTTC. Residues: CASSPMWTSGDYEQYF.

The chain uses TRBV4-1 and TRBJ1-1; 7 positions agree with TRBD1. CDR3 size: 15 residues. Trimming removed 2 bases from V and 1 base from J; junction bases left unmatched: 4. Per the germline V gene, CDR1 is MGHRA and CDR2 is YSYEKL. In nucleotides, the CDR3 is TGCGCCAGCAGCCAAAGACAGGGTAGGAACACTGAAGCTTTCTTT. It encodes CASSQRQGRNTEAFF.